This T cell receptor beta chain stems from a study of Graves' ophthalmopathy and Graves' hyperthyroidism. Findings and caveats of the study: Sensitivity of around 67% and specificity of approximately 73% were achieved by the model that predicted ophthalmopathy progression. Appearing in blood as well were most expanded thyroid clonotypes above 0.001 frequency.

The sequenced template was RNA, covering the TCR beta CDR3 region. HTBI primers served in a first-round RT-PCR, which a second-round multiplex PCR followed. TCRdb reanalysed the multiplex PCR reads using MiXCR and keeps one entry per CDR3 protein. The sample lists about 700,000 distinct CDR3 sequences, over 40% seen once, with 3% to 4% in the top ten. In this sample, this clonotype turned up many times. No antigen is known for it. The sequence was obtained from an adult man with Graves' ophthalmopathy. The sample comprised peripheral blood.

Here the CDR3 reads CASNRLDSGNTIYF. CDR3 DNA: TGTGCCAGTAATCGGCTAGACTCTGGAAACACCATATATTTT. The rearrangement uses TRBV19 and TRBJ1-3; D not resolved. Germline loops: CDR1 LNHDA, CDR2 SQIVND (reference sequence). The CDR3 runs 14 residues. Between the trimmed V and J ends, which lost 7 bases and 0 bases, there was a span of 10 bases.